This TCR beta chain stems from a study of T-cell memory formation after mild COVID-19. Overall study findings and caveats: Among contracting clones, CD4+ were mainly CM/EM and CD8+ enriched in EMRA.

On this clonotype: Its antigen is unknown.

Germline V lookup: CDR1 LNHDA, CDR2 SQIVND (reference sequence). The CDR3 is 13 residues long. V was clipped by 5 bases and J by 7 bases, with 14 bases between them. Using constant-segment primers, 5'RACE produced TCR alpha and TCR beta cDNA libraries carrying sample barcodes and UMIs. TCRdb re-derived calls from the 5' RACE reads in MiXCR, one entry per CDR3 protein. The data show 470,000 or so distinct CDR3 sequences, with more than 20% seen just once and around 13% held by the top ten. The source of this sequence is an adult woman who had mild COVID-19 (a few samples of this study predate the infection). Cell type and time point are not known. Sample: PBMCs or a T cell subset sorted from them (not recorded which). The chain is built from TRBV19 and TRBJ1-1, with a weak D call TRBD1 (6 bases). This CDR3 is CASSLRGGGEAFF. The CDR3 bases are TGTGCCAGTAGTCTCAGGGGTGGCGGTGAAGCTTTCTTT.